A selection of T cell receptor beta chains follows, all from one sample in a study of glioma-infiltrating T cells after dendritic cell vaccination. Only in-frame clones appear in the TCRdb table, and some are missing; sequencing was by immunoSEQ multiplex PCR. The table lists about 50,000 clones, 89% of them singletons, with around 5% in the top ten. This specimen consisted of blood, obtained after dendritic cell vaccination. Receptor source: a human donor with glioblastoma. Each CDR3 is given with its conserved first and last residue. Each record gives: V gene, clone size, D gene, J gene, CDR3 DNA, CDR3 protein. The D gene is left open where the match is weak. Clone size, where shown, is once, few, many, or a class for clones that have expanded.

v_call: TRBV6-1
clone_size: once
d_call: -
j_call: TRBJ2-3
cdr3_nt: TGTGCCAGCATTTCGTATCCCACCACCGGGGATACGCAGTATTTT
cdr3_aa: CASISYPTTGDTQYF

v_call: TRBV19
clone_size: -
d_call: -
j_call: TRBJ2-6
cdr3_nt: TGTGCCAGTAGCTTCGGTGGGGCCAACGTCCTGACTTTC
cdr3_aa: CASSFGGANVLTF

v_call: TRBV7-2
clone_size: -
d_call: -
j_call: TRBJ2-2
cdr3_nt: TGTGCCAGCAGCCGCTCAAGCGGAAACACCGGGGAGCTGTTTTTT
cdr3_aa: CASSRSSGNTGELFF

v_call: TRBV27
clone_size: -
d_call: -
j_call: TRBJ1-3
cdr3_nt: TGTGCCAGCATGCCAGGGGCGTCTGGAAACACCATATATTTT
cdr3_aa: CASMPGASGNTIYF

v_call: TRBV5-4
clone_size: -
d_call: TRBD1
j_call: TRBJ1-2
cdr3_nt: TGTGCCAGCAGCCCGACAGGGGACCATGGCTACACCTTC
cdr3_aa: CASSPTGDHGYTF

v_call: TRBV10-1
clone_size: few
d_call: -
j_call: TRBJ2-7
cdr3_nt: TGCGTCCAGGGGCAGTCCGAACTCTACGAGCAGTACTTC
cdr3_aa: CVQGQSELYEQYF

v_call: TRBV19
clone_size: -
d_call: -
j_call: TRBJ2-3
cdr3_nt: TGTGCCAGTAGTCTATGGACGGGAAGAGGAGATACGCAGTATTTT
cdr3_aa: CASSLWTGRGDTQYF

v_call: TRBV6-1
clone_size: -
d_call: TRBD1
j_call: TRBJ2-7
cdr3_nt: TGTGCCAGCAGACCGCGACAGGGAAGCTCCTACGAGCAGTACTTC
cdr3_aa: CASRPRQGSSYEQYF

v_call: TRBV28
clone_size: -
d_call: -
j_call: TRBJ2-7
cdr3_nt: TGTGCCAGCAGAAACCCCGTGGTTCCGCGAGAGCAGTACTTC
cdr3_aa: CASRNPVVPREQYF

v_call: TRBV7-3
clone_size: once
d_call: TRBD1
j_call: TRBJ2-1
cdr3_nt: TGTGCCAGCAGCCCTCTCATAGGACAGGTTTCCTACAATGAGCAGTTCTTC
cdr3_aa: CASSPLIGQVSYNEQFF

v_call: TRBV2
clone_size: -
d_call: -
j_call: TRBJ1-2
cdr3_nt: TGTGCCAGCCGGGACACCTACCGATATGGCTACACCTTC
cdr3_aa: CASRDTYRYGYTF

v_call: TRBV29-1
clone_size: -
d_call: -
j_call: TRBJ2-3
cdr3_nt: TGCAGCGTTGGCCGGGGTCCTCCTCAATTCACAGATACGCAGTATTTT
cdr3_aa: CSVGRGPPQFTDTQYF

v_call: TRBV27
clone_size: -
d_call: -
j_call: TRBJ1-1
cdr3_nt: TGTGCCAGCAGTTTGGGGAGGGCTTTCTTT
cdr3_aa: CASSLGRAFF

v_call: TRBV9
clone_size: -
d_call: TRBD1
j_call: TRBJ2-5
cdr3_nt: TGTGCCAGCAGCCCCTGGACAGGGGGAGGAAATAAGGAGACCCAGTACTTC
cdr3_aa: CASSPWTGGGNKETQYF

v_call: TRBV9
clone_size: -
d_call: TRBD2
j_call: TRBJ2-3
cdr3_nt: TGTGCCAGCAGCGTATGGCGGGAGGCCCCCACAGATACGCAGTATTTT
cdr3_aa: CASSVWREAPTDTQYF